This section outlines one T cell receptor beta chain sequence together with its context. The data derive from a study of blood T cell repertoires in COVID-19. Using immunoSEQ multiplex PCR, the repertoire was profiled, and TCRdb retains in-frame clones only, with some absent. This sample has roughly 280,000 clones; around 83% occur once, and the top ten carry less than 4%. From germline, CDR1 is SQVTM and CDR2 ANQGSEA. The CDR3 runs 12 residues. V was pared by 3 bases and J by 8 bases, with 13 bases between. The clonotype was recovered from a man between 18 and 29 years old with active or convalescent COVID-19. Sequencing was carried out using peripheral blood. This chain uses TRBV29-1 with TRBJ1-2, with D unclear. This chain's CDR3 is CSVETGSWGYTF. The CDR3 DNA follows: TGCAGCGTTGAGACGGGTAGCTGGGGCTACACCTTC.